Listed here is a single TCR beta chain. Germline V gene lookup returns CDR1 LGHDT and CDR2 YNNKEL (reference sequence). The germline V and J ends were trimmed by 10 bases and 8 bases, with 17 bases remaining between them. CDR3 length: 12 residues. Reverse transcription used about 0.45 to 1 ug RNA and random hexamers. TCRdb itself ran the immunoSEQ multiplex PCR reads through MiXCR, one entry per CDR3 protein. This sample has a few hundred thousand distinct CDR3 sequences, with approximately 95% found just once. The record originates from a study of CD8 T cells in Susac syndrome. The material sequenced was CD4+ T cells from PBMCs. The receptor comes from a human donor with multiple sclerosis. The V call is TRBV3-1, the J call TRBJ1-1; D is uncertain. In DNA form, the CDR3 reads TGTGCCACCTTTACCCCGGTGGGGGAAGCTTTCTTT. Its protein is CATFTPVGEAFF.